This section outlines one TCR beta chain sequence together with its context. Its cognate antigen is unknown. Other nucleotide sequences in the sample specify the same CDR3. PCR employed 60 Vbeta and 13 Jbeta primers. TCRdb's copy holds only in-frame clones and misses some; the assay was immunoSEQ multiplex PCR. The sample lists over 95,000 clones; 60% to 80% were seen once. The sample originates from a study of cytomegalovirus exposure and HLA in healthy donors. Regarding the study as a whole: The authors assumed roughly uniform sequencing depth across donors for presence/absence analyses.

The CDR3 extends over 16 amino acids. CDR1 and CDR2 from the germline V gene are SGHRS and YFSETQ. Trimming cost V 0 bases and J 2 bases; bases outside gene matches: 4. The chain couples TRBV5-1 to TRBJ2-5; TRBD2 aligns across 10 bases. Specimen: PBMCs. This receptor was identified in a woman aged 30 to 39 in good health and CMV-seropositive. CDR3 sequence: CASSLVGTSEQETQYF. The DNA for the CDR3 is TGCGCCAGCAGCTTGGTAGGGACTAGCGAACAAGAGACCCAGTACTTC.